This T cell receptor (beta chain) is from a study of OX40 agonist ivuxolimab in advanced cancers. Whole-study context: Every patient in dose escalation had hepatocellular carcinoma, melanoma, renal cell or head and neck cancer.

V was pared by 10 bases and J by 6 bases, with 16 bases between. In germline, CDR1 is LNHDA, CDR2 SQIVND (reference sequence). The CDR3 is made up of 13 amino acids. This clone occurred a few times. Here immunoSEQ multiplex PCR was the method, and the copy in TCRdb shows in-frame clones only, minus some. The sample has over 30,000 clones; approximately 80% are singletons. This sequence joins TRBV19 and TRBJ2-1; D tentatively reads TRBD1 or TRBD2 (5 bases each). The starting material was CD4+ or CD8+ T cells sorted from blood, obtained in a trial of the OX40 agonist ivuxolimab. This clonotype was sampled from an adult with an advanced solid tumor such as melanoma, head and neck, liver or kidney cancer. CDR3 sequence reads: CAIQGRLANEQFF. In DNA form, the CDR3 reads TGTGCCATCCAGGGACGATTGGCCAATGAGCAGTTCTTC. The entire variable domain, with the rest obtained from reference TRBV19 and TRBJ2-1, is as follows: DGGITQSPKYLFRKEGQNVTLSCEQNLNHDAMYWYRQDPGQGLRLIYYSQIVNDFQKGDIAEGYSVSREKKESFPLTVTSAQKNPTAFYLCAIQGRLANEQFFGPGTRLTVL.